One sample yielded the 31 T cell receptor beta chains listed below, sequenced in a study of blood T cell repertoires in COVID-19. Only in-frame clones appear in the TCRdb table, and some are missing; sequencing was by immunoSEQ multiplex PCR. Of more than 150,000 clones listed, 70% to 90% were seen once; the top ten hold roughly 4.1%. Sequencing was done on a sample of peripheral blood. Receptors were obtained from a woman aged 70-85 years with acute or convalescent COVID-19.

This clone has more than one count but fewer than ten. At the DNA level, this CDR3 is encoded by other sequences in the same sample as well. In DNA form, the CDR3 reads TGTGCCAGCAGCACAGGAAACACCATATATTTT. It is translated as CASSTGNTIYF. This chain uses TRBV7-9 with TRBJ1-3; D gene uncertain. Germline V gives CDR1 SEHNR, CDR2 FQNEAQ (reference sequence). The V gene lost 5 bases and the J gene lost 4 bases, with 3 bases spanning the gap. This CDR3 has 11 residues.

The V gene is TRBV2, the J gene TRBJ2-1, with 9 positions matching TRBD1. Germline CDR1 SNHLY, CDR2 FYNNEI. Unmatched junction bases numbered 11, after V lost 8 bases and J lost 6 bases. CDR3 length: 15 amino acids. CDR3 in amino acids: CASSTLGQGFNEQFF. The CDR3 nucleotides read TGTGCCAGCTCCACCCTAGGACAGGGGTTCAATGAGCAGTTCTTC. Complete variable domain (other parts from reference TRBV2 and TRBJ2-1): EPEVTQTPSHQVTQMGQEVILRCVPISNHLYFYWYRQILGQKVEFLVSFYNNEISEKSEIFDDQFSVERPDGSNFTLKIRSTKLEDSAMYFCASSTLGQGFNEQFFGPGTRLTVL.

V gene TRBV11-2 combines with J gene TRBJ2-3; possible D gene TRBD2, 6 bases. The CDR3 is 18 residues long. V was clipped by 4 bases and J by 2 bases, with 22 bases between them. Germline V gene sequence: CDR1 SGHAT, CDR2 FQNNGV. Here the CDR3 DNA reads TGTGCCAGCAGCTCAACACCACCCTCTAGCGCCTACACAGATACGCAGTATTTT. Its translation is CASSSTPPSSAYTDTQYF.

A word on this clone: Different DNA sequences within this sample yield the same CDR3. The J gene is TRBJ1-6, the V gene TRBV6-5; possible D gene TRBD1, 6 bases. Looked up from germline, CDR1 is MNHEY and CDR2 is SVGAGI. V lost 0 bases to trimming and J lost 7 bases, with 7 bases between them. The CDR3 is 14 residues long. The CDR3 spells CASSYSTGNSPLHF. The CDR3 region has the DNA TGTGCCAGCAGTTACTCGACAGGAAATTCACCCCTCCACTTT.

Comment on this clone: Distinct nucleotide sequences in the sample also encode this CDR3. In nucleotides, the CDR3 is TGTGCCAGCAGCGTAGGGCCGAGCAATCAGCCCCAGCATTTT. Amino acid sequence: CASSVGPSNQPQHF. The chain has TRBV9 and TRBJ1-5; D remains unclear. The CDR3 has 14 residues. The germline V gene encodes CDR1 SGDLS and CDR2 YYNGEE. V was clipped by 0 bases and J by 1 base, with 5 bases between them.

V is TRBV5-1 and J is TRBJ2-2, with D unresolved. The CDR3 contains 14 residues. V was pared by 0 bases and J by 1 base, with 4 bases between. The germline gives CDR1 SGHRS, CDR2 YFSETQ. CDR3 region: CASSLAGNTGELFF. CDR3 nucleotide sequence: TGCGCCAGCAGCTTGGCCGGGAACACCGGGGAGCTGTTTTTT.

This clone was detected once. V is TRBV2 and J is TRBJ1-2; D not resolved. CDR1 and CDR2 (germline): SNHLY, FYNNEI. Between the trimmed V and J ends, which lost 3 bases and 7 bases, there was a span of 9 bases. CDR3 size: 12 residues. The CDR3 protein is CASSEPGTGYTF. Here the CDR3 DNA reads TGTGCCAGCAGTGAGCCGGGAACTGGCTACACCTTC.

V is TRBV7-2 and J is TRBJ2-1, with a weak D call TRBD2 (6 bases). The V end lost 3 bases, the J end lost 4 bases, and 13 bases lay between the germline ends. This CDR3 is built from 15 residues. Germline V gives CDR1 SGHTA, CDR2 FQGNSA. The CDR3 DNA reads TGTGCCAGCAGCTTCGATCGAGGGACTTACAATGAGCAGTTCTTC. The encoded protein is CASSFDRGTYNEQFF.

CDR3 in amino acids: CASRIRTYSGNTIYF. In DNA, the CDR3 is TGTGCAAGTCGCATTCGGACTTACTCTGGAAACACCATATATTTT. This chain connects TRBV12-2 to TRBJ1-3. TRBV12-2 is recorded as a pseudogene. The CDR3 runs 15 residues.

This chain links TRBV6-5 with TRBJ2-7; no firm D call. Germline CDR1 reads MNHEY; CDR2 reads SVGAGI. The CDR3 consists of 13 residues. V dropped 6 bases and J dropped 4 bases, with 13 bases sitting between them. DNA for the CDR3: TGTGCCAGCAGGAGTGAACCTTCGTACGAGCAGTACTTC. Amino acid sequence: CASRSEPSYEQYF.

The chain employs TRBV19 and TRBJ1-1; tentative D call: TRBD1 (5 bases). This CDR3 region has 15 residues. Germline loops: CDR1 LNHDA, CDR2 SQIVND (reference sequence). With 8 bases removed from V and 11 bases from J, the gap between germline ends came to 27 bases. DNA of the CDR3: TGTGCCAGTTCACCCGGGGGGGGACGCCAGTCCGGGGCTTTCTTT. It yields the protein CASSPGGGRQSGAFF.

This sequence joins TRBV4-3 and TRBJ2-5; the match to TRBD1 covers 8 bases. Per germline, CDR1 LGHNA and CDR2 YSLEER. The CDR3 has 14 amino acids. V lost 0 bases, J lost 8 bases, and 5 bases stayed unmatched. CDR3 nucleotide sequence: TGCGCCAGCAGCCAAGACTGGCAGGGGGCAACCCAGTACTTC. It encodes CASSQDWQGATQYF.

The count of this clone is one. J is TRBJ1-1 and V is TRBV27, with D perhaps matching TRBD1 (5 bases). The CDR3 runs 14 residues. Trimming left V 2 bases short and J 4 bases short, with 11 bases between. CDR1 MNHEY and CDR2 SMNVEV come from the germline V gene (reference sequence). The CDR3, as DNA: TGTGCCAGCAGTTTAAGCAGGGTCGGCACTGAAGCTTTCTTT. It translates to CASSLSRVGTEAFF.

The chain is built from TRBV12-3 or TRBV12-4 and TRBJ2-1; D is undetermined. The CDR3 runs 13 residues. The V end was cut by 3 bases, the J end by 4 bases, with 7 bases between. The CDR3 region is CASSLVRYNEQFF. The CDR3 bases are TGTGCCAGCAGTTTGGTCAGATACAATGAGCAGTTCTTC.

This clone was counted a single time. The chain is built from TRBV6-5 and TRBJ2-7, with D possibly matching TRBD1 (6 bases). V gave up 5 bases and J gave up 2 bases, with 16 bases separating them. The CDR3 is 15 amino acids. Germline V gene sequence: CDR1 MNHEY, CDR2 SVGAGI. CDR3 in DNA: TGTGCCAGCAGTCCTCTTTACAGGGATCCCTACGAGCAGTACTTC. Protein sequence: CASSPLYRDPYEQYF.

This chain links TRBV25-1 with TRBJ1-1, with D perhaps TRBD1 (5 bases). Per germline, CDR1 MGHDK and CDR2 SYGVNS. The CDR3 totals 12 residues. Trimming cost V 6 bases and J 3 bases, with 8 bases left between them. The CDR3, as DNA: TGTGCCAGCAGCTGGGGGGACACTGAAGCTTTCTTT. Translated: CASSWGDTEAFF.

The genes are TRBV7-2 and TRBJ2-7; maybe TRBD1 (6 bases). The germline V gene has CDR1 SGHTA and CDR2 FQGNSA. V lost 4 bases, J lost 5 bases, and 12 bases lay in between. CDR3 size: 13 residues. The CDR3 spells CASSSYRDNEQYF. The CDR3 nucleotides are TGTGCCAGCAGCTCCTACAGGGATAACGAGCAGTACTTC.

V is TRBV13 and J is TRBJ1-1; 8 bases fit TRBD1. Germline trimming cut 3 bases from V and 1 base from J; bases unmatched to any gene: 1. Looked up from germline, CDR1 is PRHDT and CDR2 is FYEKMQ (reference sequence). The CDR3 runs to 14 residues. CDR3 in amino acids: CASSFDRGNTEAFF. In DNA form, the CDR3 reads TGTGCCAGCAGCTTTGACAGGGGGAACACTGAAGCTTTCTTT.

This chain joins TRBV18 and TRBJ1-5; D is undetermined. Between the trimmed V and J ends, which lost 3 bases and 3 bases, there was a span of 6 bases. Germline assignment: CDR1 KGHSH and CDR2 LQKENI. This CDR3 region has 13 residues. The DNA of the CDR3 is TGTGCCAGCTCACCCCAGGACAATCAGCCCCAGCATTTT. Residues: CASSPQDNQPQHF.

This clone has more than one count but fewer than ten. The rearrangement uses TRBV27 and TRBJ2-2; D perhaps matches TRBD2 (5 bases). Germline CDR1 and CDR2: MNHEY and SMNVEV (reference sequence). The CDR3 extends over 15 amino acids. Trimming removed 0 bases from V and 2 bases from J, with 7 bases in between. The chain's CDR3 is CASSLSGLNTGELFF. CDR3 DNA: TGTGCCAGCAGTTTATCAGGACTTAACACCGGGGAGCTGTTTTTT.

The rearrangement links TRBV5-1 to TRBJ1-2; TRBD1 matches at 9 bases. Germline CDR1 SGHRS, CDR2 YFSETQ. The CDR3 contains 14 residues. After removal of 3 bases from V and 5 bases from J, the junction contained 5 bases not matched to a gene. In nucleotides, the CDR3 is TGCGCCAGCAGCTCCTCCGGGACAGGGTATGGCTACACCTTC. It is translated as CASSSSGTGYGYTF.

The table lists this clone with a few counts. V is TRBV2 and J is TRBJ2-1; the D gene is possibly TRBD2 (7 bases). The CDR3 contains 16 residues. Germline-derived CDR1 and CDR2 are SNHLY and FYNNEI. Trimming pared 6 bases from V and 6 bases from J, leaving 21 bases between. CDR3 sequence reads: CASRDGPGGPANEQFF. CDR3 DNA: TGTGCCAGCAGAGATGGCCCGGGGGGCCCCGCCAATGAGCAGTTCTTC.

The rearrangement links TRBV28 to TRBJ2-2; D gene ambiguous. CDR3 length equals 12 residues. Germline assignment: CDR1 MDHEN and CDR2 SYDVKM. V was cut by 6 bases and J by 6 bases, with 8 bases left in between. This CDR3 is CASSLKSGELFF. DNA of the CDR3: TGTGCCAGCAGCCTAAAGTCCGGGGAGCTGTTTTTT.

The chain combines TRBV30 with TRBJ2-2; no clear D. V lost 3 bases, J lost 4 bases, and 6 bases lay in between. Germline CDR1 reads GTSNPN; CDR2 reads SVGIG (reference sequence). This CDR3 contains 12 residues. The CDR3 coding sequence is TGTGCCTGGAGGTTCGTCACCGGGGAGCTGTTTTTT. This encodes CAWRFVTGELFF.

The chain recombines TRBV5-1 with TRBJ2-1; 10 bases fit TRBD2. CDR1 and CDR2 from the germline V gene are SGHRS and YFSETQ. V lost 4 bases to trimming and J lost 5 bases; unmatched junction nucleotides: 3. CDR3 size: 14 residues. CDR3 in DNA: TGCGCCAGCAGCCCTAGCGGGGGAAACAATGAGCAGTTCTTC. This gives the protein CASSPSGGNNEQFF.

The V call is TRBV10-1, the J call TRBJ2-1; 7 nucleotides match TRBD2. CDR1 is WNHNN, CDR2 SYGVQD, per germline (reference sequence). Germline trimming cut 3 bases from V and 1 base from J; bases unmatched to any gene: 6. The CDR3 is 16 amino acids. The CDR3 DNA follows: TGCGCCAGCAGTGATGTAACTAGCGAGTCCTACAATGAGCAGTTCTTC. The encoded protein is CASSDVTSESYNEQFF.

This clone occurred a few times. The chain combines TRBV13 with TRBJ2-1; 10 bases agree with TRBD2. Trimming at V came to 3 bases and at J to 4 bases, leaving 9 bases not matched to a gene. This CDR3 has 17 amino acids. Looked up from germline, CDR1 is PRHDT and CDR2 is FYEKMQ (reference sequence). The CDR3 DNA reads as TGTGCCAGCAGCTTTGGGATAGCGGGAGGAGGATACAATGAGCAGTTCTTC. Translation: CASSFGIAGGGYNEQFF.

The chain uses TRBV3-1 (or the pseudogene TRBV3-2) and TRBJ2-1, with 10 bases identical to TRBD1. Per the germline V gene, CDR1 is LGHDT and CDR2 is YNNKEL (reference sequence). The CDR3 sequence is 18 residues long. The trim removed 2 bases at V and 5 bases at J, leaving 12 bases unmatched. Here the CDR3 reads CASSQRFFSGQGNNEQFF. CDR3 coding DNA: TGTGCCAGCAGCCAACGTTTTTTTTCGGGACAGGGGAACAATGAGCAGTTCTTC.

The chain combines TRBV5-4 with TRBJ2-3, with D perhaps matching TRBD1 (5 bases). Germline CDR1 and CDR2: SGHNT and YYREEE (reference sequence). Trimming pared 0 bases from V and 7 bases from J, leaving 15 bases between. This CDR3 has 15 amino acids. The CDR3 DNA follows: TGTGCCAGCAGCTTGGCCCAGGGTAATGTATATACGCAGTATTTT. This translates into CASSLAQGNVYTQYF.

The chain is built from TRBV5-1 and TRBJ2-1, with D maybe TRBD1 (5 bases). This CDR3 contains 13 residues. The V end lost 0 bases, the J end lost 8 bases, and 9 bases lay between the germline ends. Germline CDR1 reads SGHRS; CDR2 reads YFSETQ. The CDR3 here is CASSLVGVYEQFF. DNA for the CDR3: TGCGCCAGCAGCTTGGTAGGGGTGTATGAGCAGTTCTTC.

The V and J genes are TRBV28 and TRBJ2-1; 8 bases map to TRBD2. Trimming removed 5 bases from V and 0 bases from J; junction bases left unmatched: 6. The CDR3 is made up of 16 amino acids. CDR1 and CDR2 from the germline V gene are MDHEN and SYDVKM. The CDR3 spells CASSLLTSGSYNEQFF. The DNA of the CDR3 is TGTGCCAGCAGTCTCCTCACTAGCGGCTCCTACAATGAGCAGTTCTTC. Combining the CDR3 with reference TRBV28 and TRBJ2-1 gives the whole variable domain DVKVTQSSRYLVKRTGEKVFLECVQDMDHENMFWYRQDPGLGLRLIYFSYDVKMKEKGDIPEGYSVSREKKERFSLILESASTNQTSMYLCASSLLTSGSYNEQFFGPGTRLTVL.